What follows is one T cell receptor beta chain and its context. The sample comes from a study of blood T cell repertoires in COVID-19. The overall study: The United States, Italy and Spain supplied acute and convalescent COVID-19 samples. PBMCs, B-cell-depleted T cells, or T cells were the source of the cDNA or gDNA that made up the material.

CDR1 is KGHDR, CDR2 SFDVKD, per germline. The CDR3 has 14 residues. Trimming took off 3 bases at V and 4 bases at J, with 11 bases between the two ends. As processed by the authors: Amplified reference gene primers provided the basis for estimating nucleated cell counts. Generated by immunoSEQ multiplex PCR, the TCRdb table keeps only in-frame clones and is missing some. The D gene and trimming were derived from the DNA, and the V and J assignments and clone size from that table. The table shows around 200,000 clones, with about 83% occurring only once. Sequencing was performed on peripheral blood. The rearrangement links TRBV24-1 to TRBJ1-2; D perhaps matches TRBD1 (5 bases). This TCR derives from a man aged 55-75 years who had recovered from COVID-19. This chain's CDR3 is CATSDAFGGYGYTF. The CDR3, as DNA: TGTGCCACCAGTGATGCCTTCGGGGGCTATGGCTACACCTTC.